The rows below give T cell receptor beta chains drawn from one sample of a study of CD8 T cells in Susac syndrome. TCRdb reprocessed the immunoSEQ multiplex PCR reads with MiXCR, giving one entry per CDR3 protein. The sample has about 160,000 distinct CDR3 sequences, roughly 95% seen once. The source material was CD4+ T cells from PBMCs. Every receptor here comes from a human donor with Susac syndrome. Both conserved end residues are part of each CDR3. A D gene is named only where the DNA matches it firmly. Clone size is stated in some rows and not others, as once, few, many or a class when expanded.

J gene | V gene | clone size | D gene | CDR3 protein | CDR3 DNA
TRBJ2-2 | TRBV6-6 | . | TRBD1 | CASSTYGTGDSGELFF | TGTGCCAGCAGTACTTACGGGACAGGTGACTCCGGGGAGCTGTTTTTT
TRBJ1-1 | TRBV7-9 | . | TRBD1 | CASSLTGAEAFF | TGTGCCAGCAGCTTAACAGGGGCTGAAGCTTTCTTT
TRBJ2-3 | TRBV3-1 | once | . | CASSHTFYTQYF | TGTGCCAGCAGCCATACGTTTTATACGCAGTATTTT
TRBJ2-5 | TRBV5-1 | . | . | CASSWTGTEQETQYF | TGCGCCAGCAGCTGGACCGGGACGGAGCAAGAGACCCAGTACTTC
TRBJ2-5 | TRBV11-3 | . | TRBD2 | CASSSRGTSGQETQYF | TGTGCCAGCAGTTCCCGGGGGACTAGCGGGCAAGAGACCCAGTACTTC
TRBJ1-1 | TRBV13 | . | . | CASSYGRAAGAFF | TGTGCCAGCAGCTACGGGCGTGCCGCGGGGGCTTTCTTT
TRBJ1-2 | TRBV7-2 | . | . | CASSLYRGGGYGYTF | TGTGCCAGCAGCCTCTATCGAGGGGGGGGCTATGGCTACACCTTC
TRBJ1-2 | TRBV20-1 | . | . | CSARVLGATGYTF | TGCAGTGCTAGAGTGCTTGGGGCCACCGGCTACACCTTC
TRBJ1-4 | TRBV29-1 | . | TRBD1 | CRLPGQRNEKLFF | TGCAGGCTTCCGGGACAGCGAAATGAAAAACTGTTTTTT
TRBJ2-5 | TRBV5-1 | . | TRBD1 | CASSLDRGQGSEETQYF | TGCGCCAGCAGCTTGGATCGAGGACAGGGGTCGGAAGAGACCCAGTACTTC
TRBJ2-5 | TRBV18 | . | TRBD1 | CASTGQGLQETQYF | TGTGCCAGCACGGGACAGGGCCTCCAAGAGACCCAGTACTTC
TRBJ2-3 | TRBV10-3 | once | . | CAISEGGYTGDTQYF | TGTGCCATCAGTGAGGGAGGGTACACCGGGGATACGCAGTATTTT
TRBJ1-5 | TRBV30 | . | . | CAWSGGRHSNQPQHF | TGTGCCTGGAGTGGGGGCCGGCATAGCAATCAGCCCCAGCATTTT
TRBJ2-3 | TRBV2 | . | . | CASSREIQTTDTQYF | TGTGCCAGCTCCCGGGAGATCCAAACCACAGATACGCAGTATTTT
TRBJ2-7 | TRBV29-1 | . | . | CSGQLDYEQYF | TGCAGCGGGCAGTTAGACTACGAGCAGTACTTC
TRBJ2-4 | TRBV29-1 | . | TRBD1 | CSVEGGKGGGNIQYF | TGCAGCGTTGAAGGAGGTAAAGGGGGCGGAAACATTCAGTACTTC
TRBJ1-2 | TRBV9 | once | . | CASSFGSGYTF | TGTGCCAGCAGCTTCGGTTCTGGCTACACCTTC
TRBJ1-4 | TRBV24-1 | . | . | CATSEGTNEKLFF | TGTGCCACCAGTGAGGGAACTAATGAAAAACTGTTTTTT
TRBJ1-1 | TRBV2 | . | . | CASSDRLNTEAFF | TGTGCCAGCAGTGATCGCTTGAACACTGAAGCTTTCTTT
TRBJ2-3 | TRBV30 | . | TRBD2 | CAWSVLAGPTDTQYF | TGTGCCTGGAGTGTACTAGCGGGGCCCACAGATACGCAGTATTTT
TRBJ1-2 | TRBV20-1 | . | . | CSGNGDYGYTF | TGCAGTGGGAACGGAGATTATGGCTACACCTTC
TRBJ1-1 | TRBV18 | . | . | CASSPERSTEAFF | TGTGCCAGCTCACCAGAGAGGAGCACTGAAGCTTTCTTT
TRBJ2-5 | TRBV20-1 | . | . | CSASPPGKETQYF | TGCAGTGCTAGCCCCCCGGGTAAAGAGACCCAGTACTTC
TRBJ2-7 | TRBV28 | . | . | CASSLGPIYEQYF | TGTGCCAGCAGTTTAGGGCCGATTTACGAGCAGTACTTC
TRBJ2-2 | TRBV20-1 | . | TRBD2 | CSARWRGTAGELFF | TGCAGTGCTAGATGGCGGGGGACGGCCGGGGAGCTGTTTTTT
TRBJ2-1 | TRBV28 | . | TRBD1 | CASSLVGQGITNEQFF | TGTGCCAGCAGCCTTGTGGGACAGGGAATTACCAATGAGCAGTTCTTC
TRBJ2-5 | TRBV23-1 | once | TRBD2 | CASIQRISGREGETQYF | TGCGCCAGCATCCAACGTATTAGCGGGAGAGAAGGGGAGACCCAGTACTTC
TRBJ2-7 | TRBV9 | . | TRBD2 | CASSVGTSGRLYEQYF | TGTGCCAGCAGCGTTGGGACTAGCGGGAGGTTGTACGAGCAGTACTTC
TRBJ2-5 | TRBV23-1 | . | . | CASSPRPAQETQYF | TGCGCCAGCAGTCCCCGCCCGGCCCAAGAGACCCAGTACTTC
TRBJ2-7 | TRBV5-1 | once | TRBD2 | CASSEDGGGISYEQYF | TGCGCCAGCAGCGAAGACGGCGGGGGGATCTCCTACGAGCAGTACTTC
TRBJ2-5 | TRBV5-4 | . | . | CASSLHPEETQYF | TGTGCCAGCAGCTTACACCCGGAAGAGACCCAGTACTTC
TRBJ1-2 | TRBV20-1 | . | TRBD1 | CSARIGTGGIYGYTF | TGCAGTGCTAGGATCGGGACAGGGGGGATTTATGGCTACACCTTC
TRBJ1-1 | TRBV30 | . | . | CAWSRDPGEAFF | TGTGCCTGGAGTCGGGATCCAGGTGAAGCTTTCTTT
TRBJ2-1 | TRBV7-2 | . | . | CASSRDGHYNEQFF | TGTGCCAGCAGTAGAGATGGACATTACAATGAGCAGTTCTTC
TRBJ1-5 | TRBV2 | . | TRBD1 | CASSGTGRNQPQHF | TGTGCCAGCAGTGGGACAGGGCGCAATCAGCCCCAGCATTTT
TRBJ2-5 | TRBV19 | . | TRBD1 | CASSIGTGGGETQYF | TGTGCCAGTAGTATAGGGACAGGGGGGGGAGAGACCCAGTACTTC
TRBJ1-1 | TRBV29-1 | . | . | CSVADTGGTEAFF | TGCAGCGTTGCCGACACGGGGGGTACTGAAGCTTTCTTT
TRBJ1-1 | TRBV7-8 | . | . | CASSLVGFAEAFF | TGTGCCAGCAGCTTAGTGGGTTTCGCTGAAGCTTTCTTT
TRBJ2-1 | TRBV12-3/TRBV12-4 | . | TRBD2 | CASSSGGSGNNEQFF | TGTGCCAGCAGCTCCGGGGGTAGCGGGAATAATGAGCAGTTCTTC
TRBJ2-4 | TRBV7-8 | . | . | CASSSHGGQVNIQYF | TGTGCCAGCAGCTCACATGGGGGGCAAGTAAACATTCAGTACTTC
TRBJ1-4 | TRBV29-1 | . | TRBD1 | CSVPGTGGEKLFF | TGCAGCGTCCCCGGGACAGGGGGAGAAAAACTGTTTTTT
TRBJ2-7 | TRBV19 | once | TRBD2 | CASSSQRDSYEQYF | TGTGCCAGTAGTAGCCAGCGGGACTCCTACGAGCAGTACTTC
TRBJ2-2 | TRBV30 | . | . | CAWSVLRVRELFF | TGTGCCTGGAGTGTACTGAGGGTCAGGGAGCTGTTTTTT
TRBJ2-1 | TRBV29-1 | . | TRBD2 | CSGGSGSWYNEQFF | TGCAGCGGGGGGAGCGGGAGTTGGTACAATGAGCAGTTCTTC
TRBJ1-1 | TRBV27 | . | . | CASSKSRRAGWNTEAFF | TGTGCCAGCAGCAAATCCCGACGCGCAGGGTGGAACACTGAAGCTTTCTTT
TRBJ1-2 | TRBV12-3/TRBV12-4 | . | TRBD1 | CASSWGTVYGYTF | TGTGCCAGCAGTTGGGGGACAGTCTATGGCTACACCTTC
TRBJ2-1 | TRBV5-1 | . | . | CASSERTSLAGLFF | TGCGCCAGCAGCGAAAGAACTAGTCTCGCCGGCCTGTTCTTC
TRBJ1-2 | TRBV20-1 | . | TRBD1 | CSASVEDRARRIYGYTF | TGCAGTGCTAGCGTTGAGGACAGGGCCCGACGGATCTATGGCTACACCTTC
TRBJ2-1 | TRBV3-1 | . | TRBD2 | CASRQGGDNEQFF | TGTGCCAGCAGGCAGGGAGGGGACAATGAGCAGTTCTTC
TRBJ1-2 | TRBV20-1 | . | . | CSAFRQLYGYTF | TGCAGTGCTTTTCGACAGCTCTATGGCTACACCTTC
TRBJ1-2 | TRBV7-8 | . | . | CASSSVKVGYTF | TGTGCCAGCAGCTCAGTCAAGGTCGGCTACACCTTC
TRBJ2-5 | TRBV20-1 | . | . | CSADGTSKETQYF | TGCAGTGCCGACGGGACTTCTAAAGAGACCCAGTACTTC
TRBJ1-2 | TRBV6-6 | . | . | CASSYNRENYGYTF | TGTGCCAGCAGTTACAACAGGGAGAACTATGGCTACACCTTC
TRBJ2-1 | TRBV18 | . | TRBD1 | CASSPGQGRVNEQFF | TGTGCCAGCTCCCCGGGACAGGGAAGGGTCAATGAGCAGTTCTTC
TRBJ2-1 | TRBV6-5 | . | TRBD2 | CASGRGNEQFF | TGTGCTAGCGGGAGAGGGAATGAGCAGTTCTTC